The 2 T cell receptor beta chains reported below all come from one sample, sequenced in a study of T cells in Graves' hyperthyroidism and ophthalmopathy. Using RNA transcripts as the source, TCR beta CDR3 regions were amplified. The HTBI set primed first-round TCR CDR3 RT-PCR. TCRdb itself ran the multiplex PCR reads through MiXCR, one entry per CDR3 protein. The sample shows approximately 700,000 distinct CDR3 sequences, less than 20% of them seen only once. The sequencing input was blood. The receptors originated from a man between 18 and 29 years old with Graves' hyperthyroidism.

This clonotype was found many times. V and J are TRBV11-3 and TRBJ1-1; D not resolved. Germline values: CDR1 SGHNT, CDR2 YENEEA. Trimming removed 0 bases at V and 1 base at J, with 9 bases between. The CDR3 totals 15 residues. The CDR3 nucleotides read TGTGCCAGCAGCTTAGAGGGGTACCCGAACACTGAAGCTTTCTTT. Its protein is CASSLEGYPNTEAFF.

This clonotype was seen ten or more times. This chain connects TRBV27 to TRBJ1-4; the match to TRBD1 covers 9 bases. CDR1 and CDR2 from the germline V gene are MNHEY and SMNVEV (reference sequence). Trimming took 3 bases from V and 8 from J; bases not matched to a gene: 4. The length of the CDR3 is 14 residues. The CDR3 DNA reads as TGTGCCAGCAGTTTCTCAGGACAGGGGGAAAAACTGTTTTTT. Translated: CASSFSGQGEKLFF.